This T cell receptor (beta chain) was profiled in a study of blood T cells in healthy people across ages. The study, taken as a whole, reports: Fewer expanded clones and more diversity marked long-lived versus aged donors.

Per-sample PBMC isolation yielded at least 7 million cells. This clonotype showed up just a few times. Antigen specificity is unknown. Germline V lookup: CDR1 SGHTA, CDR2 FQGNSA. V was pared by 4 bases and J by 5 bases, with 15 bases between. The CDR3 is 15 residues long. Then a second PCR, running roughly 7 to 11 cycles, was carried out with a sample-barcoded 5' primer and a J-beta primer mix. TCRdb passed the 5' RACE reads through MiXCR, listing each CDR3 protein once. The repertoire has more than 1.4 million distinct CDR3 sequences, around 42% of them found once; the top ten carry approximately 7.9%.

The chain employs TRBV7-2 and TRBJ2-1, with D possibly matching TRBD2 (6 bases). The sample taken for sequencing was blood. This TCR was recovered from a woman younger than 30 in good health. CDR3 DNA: TGTGCCAGCAGCTCCCGGTTAGCGGAGAACAATGAGCAGTTCTTC. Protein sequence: CASSSRLAENNEQFF.